The clone carrying this T cell receptor beta chain was recorded only once. The authors' processing: From reference gene primer amplification, estimates of nucleated cell counts were derived. Profiling relied on immunoSEQ multiplex PCR, and the TCRdb table lists in-frame clones only, not all of them. V and J calls and clone size are given by that table; D and trimming were obtained from the DNA. The sample has about 140,000 clones, nearly 85% seen once. Cohort assignment relied on participant-reported clinical history. This record belongs to a study of blood T cell repertoires in COVID-19. Study-level information: All recovered Cohort 3 donors got two negative PCRs, got clearance, or saw symptom resolution. Samples taken during acute and convalescent COVID-19 were collected in the United States, Italy and Spain.

V lost 4 bases to trimming and J lost 6 bases, with 17 bases between them. The CDR3 has 14 residues. Per germline, CDR1 SQVTM and CDR2 ANQGSEA. Sequencing input: PBMCs or T cells enriched from blood (not recorded which). This chain links TRBV29-1 with TRBJ2-3; D is unclear. The clonotype comes from a man aged 50-59 years in a cohort exposed to, infected with or recovered from COVID-19 (not recorded which). This chain's CDR3 is CSVVGSSSGDTQYF. The DNA of the CDR3 is TGCAGCGTTGTCGGTTCGTCCTCCGGGGATACGCAGTATTTT.